This T cell receptor beta chain derives from a study of cytomegalovirus exposure and HLA in healthy donors. General observations from the study: In a later analysis, TCR beta V- and J-gene trimming was associated with a missense DCLRE1C variant.

In regard to this clone: Antigen: not known.

PCR used 60 Vbeta primers and 13 Jbeta primers. Libraries were prepared by immunoSEQ multiplex PCR; TCRdb keeps only in-frame clonotypes and omits some of them. The repertoire holds about 55,000 clones, with 80% to 85% as singletons. With 2 bases removed from V and 8 bases from J, the gap between germline ends came to 9 bases. The CDR3 sequence is 12 residues long. The germline CDR1 and CDR2 sequences are MNHNY and SVGAGI (reference sequence). The TCR was taken from a man in his thirties or forties in good health and CMV-seronegative. Sequencing was done on a sample of PBMCs. V usage is TRBV6-6 and J usage is TRBJ1-2; a possible D gene is TRBD1 (5 bases). The CDR3 DNA follows: TGTGCCAGCAGTTACGGGGGACTCGGCTACACCTTC. It encodes CASSYGGLGYTF.